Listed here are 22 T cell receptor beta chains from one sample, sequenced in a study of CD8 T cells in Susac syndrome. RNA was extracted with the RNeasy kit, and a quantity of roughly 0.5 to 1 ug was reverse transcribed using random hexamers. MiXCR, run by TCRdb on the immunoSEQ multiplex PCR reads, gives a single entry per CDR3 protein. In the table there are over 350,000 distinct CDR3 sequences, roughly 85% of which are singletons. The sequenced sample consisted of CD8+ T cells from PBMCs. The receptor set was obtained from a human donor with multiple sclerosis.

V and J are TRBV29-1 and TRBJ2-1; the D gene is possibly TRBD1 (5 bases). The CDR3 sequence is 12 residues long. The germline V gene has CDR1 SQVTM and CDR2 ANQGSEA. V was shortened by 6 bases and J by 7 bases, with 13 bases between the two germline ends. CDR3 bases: TGCAGCGTCAATCAAAACAGGAATGAGCAGTTCTTC. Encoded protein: CSVNQNRNEQFF.

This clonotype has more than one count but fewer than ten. CDR3 coding DNA: TGTGCCAGCAGTTACACAGGGTCGGGCACAGATACGCAGTATTTT. It encodes CASSYTGSGTDTQYF. The V call is TRBV6-5, the J call TRBJ2-3; TRBD1 might be the D (6 bases). Per germline, CDR1 MNHEY and CDR2 SVGAGI. The V end was cut by 2 bases, the J end by 1 base, with 10 bases between. This CDR3 has 15 amino acids.

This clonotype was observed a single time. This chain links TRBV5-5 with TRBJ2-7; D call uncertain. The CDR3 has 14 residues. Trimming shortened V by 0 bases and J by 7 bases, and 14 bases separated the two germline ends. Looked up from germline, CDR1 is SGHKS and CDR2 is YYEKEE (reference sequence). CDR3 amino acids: CASSLARLPVEQYF. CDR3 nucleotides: TGTGCCAGCAGCTTGGCGAGGCTCCCGGTGGAGCAGTACTTC.

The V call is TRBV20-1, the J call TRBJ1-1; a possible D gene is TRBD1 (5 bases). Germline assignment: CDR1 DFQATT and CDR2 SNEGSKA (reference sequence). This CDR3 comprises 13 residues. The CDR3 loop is CSGTEDMNTEAFF. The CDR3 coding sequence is TGCAGCGGGACGGAAGACATGAACACTGAAGCTTTCTTT.

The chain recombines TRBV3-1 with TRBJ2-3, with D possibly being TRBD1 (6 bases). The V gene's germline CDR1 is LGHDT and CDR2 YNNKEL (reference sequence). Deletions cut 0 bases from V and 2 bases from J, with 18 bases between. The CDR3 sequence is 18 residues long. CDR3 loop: CASSQEPLRGISTDTQYF. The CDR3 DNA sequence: TGTGCCAGCAGCCAAGAGCCCCTCAGGGGTATATCCACAGATACGCAGTATTTT.

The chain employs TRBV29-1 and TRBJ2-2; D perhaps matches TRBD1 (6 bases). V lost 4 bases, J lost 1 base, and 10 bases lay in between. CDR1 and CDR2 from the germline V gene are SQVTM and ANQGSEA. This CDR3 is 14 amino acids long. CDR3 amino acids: CSVAGTLNTGELFF. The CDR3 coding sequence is TGCAGCGTTGCCGGGACACTGAACACCGGGGAGCTGTTTTTT.

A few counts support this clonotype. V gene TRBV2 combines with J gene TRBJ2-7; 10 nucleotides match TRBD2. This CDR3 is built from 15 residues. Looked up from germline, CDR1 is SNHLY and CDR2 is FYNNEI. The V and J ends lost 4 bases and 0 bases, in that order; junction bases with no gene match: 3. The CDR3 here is CASSGRTSGSYEQYF. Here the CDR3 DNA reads TGTGCCAGCAGTGGGAGGACTAGCGGCTCCTACGAGCAGTACTTC.

The CDR3 DNA reads TGTGCCATCAGTACACTAGCGGGGGGCCAGATCCATAACACCGGGGAGCTGTTTTTT. It specifies CAISTLAGGQIHNTGELFF. The chain couples TRBV10-3 to TRBJ2-2; 12 bases are a match to TRBD2. The trim removed 5 bases at V and 2 bases at J, leaving 12 bases unmatched. Germline V CDR1 and CDR2: ENHRY, SYGVKD. The CDR3 covers 19 residues.

The CDR3 protein is CASSQENRPNTEAFF. The CDR3 DNA reads TGCGCCAGCAGCCAAGAGAACAGACCGAACACTGAAGCTTTCTTT. The chain joins TRBV4-1 to TRBJ1-1, with D uncertain. Deletions cut 0 bases from V and 1 base from J, with 9 bases between. Per the germline V gene, CDR1 is MGHRA and CDR2 is YSYEKL. This CDR3 region has 15 residues.

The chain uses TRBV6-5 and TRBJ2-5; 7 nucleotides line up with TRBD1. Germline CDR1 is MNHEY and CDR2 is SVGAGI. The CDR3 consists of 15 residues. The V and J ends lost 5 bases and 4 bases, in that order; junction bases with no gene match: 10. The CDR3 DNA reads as TGTGCCAGCAGTCCGGACAGGCTTCTTCCAGAGACCCAGTACTTC. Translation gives CASSPDRLLPETQYF.

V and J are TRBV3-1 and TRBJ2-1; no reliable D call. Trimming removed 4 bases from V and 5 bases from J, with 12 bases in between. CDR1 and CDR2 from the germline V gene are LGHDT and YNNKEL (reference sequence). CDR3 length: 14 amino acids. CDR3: CASSPWPEDNEQFF. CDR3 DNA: TGTGCCAGCAGCCCCTGGCCGGAAGACAATGAGCAGTTCTTC.

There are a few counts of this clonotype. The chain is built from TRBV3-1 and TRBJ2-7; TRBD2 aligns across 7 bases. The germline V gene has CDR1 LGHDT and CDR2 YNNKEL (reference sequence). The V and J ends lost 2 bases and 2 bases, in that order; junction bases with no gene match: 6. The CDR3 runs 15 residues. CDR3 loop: CASSQSGTMAYEQYF. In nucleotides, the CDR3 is TGTGCCAGCAGCCAATCCGGGACTATGGCCTACGAGCAGTACTTC.

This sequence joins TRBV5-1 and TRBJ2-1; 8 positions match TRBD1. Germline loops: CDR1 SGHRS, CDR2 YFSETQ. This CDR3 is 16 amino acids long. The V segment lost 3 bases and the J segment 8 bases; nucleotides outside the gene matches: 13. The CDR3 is CASSSATGTGIYEQFF. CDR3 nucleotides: TGCGCCAGCAGCTCAGCAACCGGGACAGGTATCTATGAGCAGTTCTTC.

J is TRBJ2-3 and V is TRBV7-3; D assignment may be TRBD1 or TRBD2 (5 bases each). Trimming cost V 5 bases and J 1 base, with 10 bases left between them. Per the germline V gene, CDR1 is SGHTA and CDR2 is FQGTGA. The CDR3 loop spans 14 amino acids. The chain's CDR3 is CASSRDGRTDTQYF. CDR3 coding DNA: TGTGCCAGCAGCCGGGACGGTCGCACAGATACGCAGTATTTT.

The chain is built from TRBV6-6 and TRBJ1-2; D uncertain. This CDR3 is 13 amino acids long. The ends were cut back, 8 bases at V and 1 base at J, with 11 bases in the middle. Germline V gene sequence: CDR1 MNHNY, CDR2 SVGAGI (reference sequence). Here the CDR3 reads CASGPTVNYGYTF. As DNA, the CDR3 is TGTGCCAGCGGACCGACTGTTAACTATGGCTACACCTTC.

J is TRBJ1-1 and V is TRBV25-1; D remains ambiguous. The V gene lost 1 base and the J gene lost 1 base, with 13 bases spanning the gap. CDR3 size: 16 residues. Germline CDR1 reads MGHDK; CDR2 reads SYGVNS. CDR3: CASSELQRPANTEAFF. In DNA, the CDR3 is TGTGCCAGCAGTGAATTGCAGCGCCCGGCGAACACTGAAGCTTTCTTT.

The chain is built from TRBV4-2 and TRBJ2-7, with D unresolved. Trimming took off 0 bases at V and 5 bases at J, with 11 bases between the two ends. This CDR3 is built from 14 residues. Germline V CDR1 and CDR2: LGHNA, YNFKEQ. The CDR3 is CASSQEAGFDEQYF. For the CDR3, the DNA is TGTGCCAGCAGCCAAGAGGCCGGGTTCGACGAGCAGTACTTC.

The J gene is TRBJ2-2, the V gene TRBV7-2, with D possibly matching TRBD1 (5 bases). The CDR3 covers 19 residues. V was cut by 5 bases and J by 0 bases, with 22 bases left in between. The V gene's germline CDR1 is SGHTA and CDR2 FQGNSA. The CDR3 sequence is CASSVPGIPAETNTGELFF. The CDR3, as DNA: TGTGCCAGCAGCGTGCCAGGGATCCCTGCCGAAACGAACACCGGGGAGCTGTTTTTT.

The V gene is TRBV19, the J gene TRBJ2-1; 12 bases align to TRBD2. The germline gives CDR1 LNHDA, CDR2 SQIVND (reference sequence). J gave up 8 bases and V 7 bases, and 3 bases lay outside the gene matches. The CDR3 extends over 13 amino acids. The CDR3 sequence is CASTSSGGDEQFF. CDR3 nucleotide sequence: TGTGCCAGTACCTCTAGCGGGGGGGATGAGCAGTTCTTC.

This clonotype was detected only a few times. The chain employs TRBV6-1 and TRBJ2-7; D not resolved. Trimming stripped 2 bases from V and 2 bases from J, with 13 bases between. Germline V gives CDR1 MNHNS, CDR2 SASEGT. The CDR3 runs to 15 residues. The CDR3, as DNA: TGTGCCAGCAGTGAAAATCCCTTAACGGCCTACGAGCAGTACTTC. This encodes CASSENPLTAYEQYF.

CDR3 coding DNA: TGTGCCAGCAGTTTTATCCGGGACAGGGGTGCCGGGGAGCTGTTTTTT. Amino acids: CASSFIRDRGAGELFF. This sequence joins TRBV28 and TRBJ2-2; 10 bases are a match to TRBD1. The ends lost 3 bases at V and 6 bases at J; junction bases unmatched: 7. Germline V gene data show CDR1 as MDHEN and CDR2 as SYDVKM. This CDR3 has 16 amino acids. Full variable domain (missing parts from reference TRBV28 and TRBJ2-2): DVKVTQSSRYLVKRTGEKVFLECVQDMDHENMFWYRQDPGLGLRLIYFSYDVKMKEKGDIPEGYSVSREKKERFSLILESASTNQTSMYLCASSFIRDRGAGELFFGEGSRLTVL.

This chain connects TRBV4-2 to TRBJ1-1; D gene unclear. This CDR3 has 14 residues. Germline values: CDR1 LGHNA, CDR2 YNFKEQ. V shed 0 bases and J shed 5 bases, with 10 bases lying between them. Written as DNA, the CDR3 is TGTGCCAGCAGCCAAGAGCAAGGCGGGACTGAAGCTTTCTTT. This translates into CASSQEQGGTEAFF.